These T cell receptor beta chains were read from a single sample in a study of human T cells and chemical hapten exposure. TCRdb redid the calling of the RACE reads with MiXCR, one entry per CDR3 protein. The sample gives about 380,000 distinct CDR3 sequences, around 5.5% of which show up once; roughly 2.6% is in the top ten. Sequenced here: whole blood, sampled in connection with sensitization to the hapten diphenylcyclopropenone (DPC). These TCRs come from a woman aged 45-59 years with alopecia areata. Some clones in this sample may be carry-over from other donors' samples. Both conserved end residues are part of each CDR3. Fields, in order: D gene, clone size, J gene, V gene, CDR3 protein, CDR3 DNA. D genes are given only for firm matches. For some rows the clone size is stated as once, few or many, or as a class when expanded; others skip it.

d_gene: TRBD2; abundance: many; j_gene: TRBJ2-7; v_gene: TRBV20-1; CDR3aa: CSARRTSGSYEQYF; CDR3nt: TGCAGTGCTAGACGGACTAGCGGGAGCTACGAGCAGTACTTC
d_gene: TRBD2; abundance: .; j_gene: TRBJ2-3; v_gene: TRBV20-1; CDR3aa: CSARAGLAGAHTSTDTQYF; CDR3nt: TGCAGTGCTAGAGCCGGACTAGCGGGGGCCCACACTAGCACAGATACGCAGTATTTT
d_gene: .; abundance: .; j_gene: TRBJ2-3; v_gene: TRBV6-5; CDR3aa: CASSYDWDSTDTQYF; CDR3nt: TGTGCCAGCAGTTACGACTGGGACAGCACAGATACGCAGTATTTT
d_gene: .; abundance: few; j_gene: TRBJ1-1; v_gene: TRBV20-1; CDR3aa: CSPRGGGDTEAFF; CDR3nt: TGCAGTCCAAGGGGGGGAGGTGACACTGAAGCTTTCTTT
d_gene: .; abundance: many; j_gene: TRBJ2-7; v_gene: TRBV7-9; CDR3aa: CASRSAGPHEQYF; CDR3nt: TGTGCCAGCAGATCCGCGGGGCCCCACGAGCAGTACTTC
d_gene: TRBD1; abundance: few; j_gene: TRBJ2-7; v_gene: TRBV27; CDR3aa: CASSLYGTGWHEQYF; CDR3nt: TGTGCCAGCAGTTTATACGGGACAGGGTGGCACGAGCAGTACTTC
d_gene: .; abundance: few; j_gene: TRBJ1-2; v_gene: TRBV6-1; CDR3aa: CASSEGYPVYGYTF; CDR3nt: TGTGCCAGCAGTGAAGGGTACCCGGTCTATGGCTACACCTTC
d_gene: .; abundance: .; j_gene: TRBJ1-5; v_gene: TRBV6-5; CDR3aa: CASSYGPNSNQPQHF; CDR3nt: TGTGCCAGCAGTTACGGGCCGAATAGCAATCAGCCCCAGCATTTT
d_gene: TRBD1; abundance: .; j_gene: TRBJ1-2; v_gene: TRBV6-2/TRBV6-3; CDR3aa: CASSTTVTGTGGSGYTF; CDR3nt: TGTGCCAGCAGTACCACGGTCACCGGGACAGGGGGCAGTGGCTACACCTTC
d_gene: .; abundance: .; j_gene: TRBJ2-5; v_gene: TRBV19; CDR3aa: CASNVPGGETQYF; CDR3nt: TGTGCCAGTAACGTCCCCGGAGGCGAGACCCAGTACTTC
d_gene: TRBD2; abundance: many; j_gene: TRBJ2-5; v_gene: TRBV20-1; CDR3aa: CSALTSGNQETQYF; CDR3nt: TGCAGTGCTCTGACTAGCGGGAACCAAGAGACCCAGTACTTC
d_gene: .; abundance: many; j_gene: TRBJ2-4; v_gene: TRBV13; CDR3aa: CASSSRVNIQYF; CDR3nt: TGTGCCAGCAGCTCCAGGGTAAACATTCAGTACTTC
d_gene: .; abundance: .; j_gene: TRBJ2-7; v_gene: TRBV20-1; CDR3aa: CSASQGEHYEQYF; CDR3nt: TGCAGTGCTAGTCAAGGGGAGCACTACGAGCAGTACTTC
d_gene: TRBD2; abundance: few; j_gene: TRBJ2-5; v_gene: TRBV5-1; CDR3aa: CASSFGTSGQETQYF; CDR3nt: TGCGCCAGCAGCTTCGGGACTAGCGGTCAAGAGACCCAGTACTTC
d_gene: TRBD2; abundance: few; j_gene: TRBJ2-1; v_gene: TRBV7-9; CDR3aa: CASSSKLADSSYNEQFF; CDR3nt: TGTGCCAGCAGTTCTAAACTAGCGGATTCTTCCTACAATGAGCAGTTCTTC
d_gene: TRBD2; abundance: many; j_gene: TRBJ2-3; v_gene: TRBV6-6; CDR3aa: CASSYVGTSNADTQYF; CDR3nt: TGTGCCAGCAGTTACGTCGGGACTAGTAATGCAGATACGCAGTATTTT
d_gene: TRBD2; abundance: .; j_gene: TRBJ2-1; v_gene: TRBV7-2; CDR3aa: CASSLGVGAGVESEQFF; CDR3nt: TGTGCCAGCAGCTTGGGGGTAGGAGCGGGAGTGGAGAGTGAGCAGTTCTTC
d_gene: .; abundance: many; j_gene: TRBJ2-3; v_gene: TRBV12-3/TRBV12-4; CDR3aa: CASRQRVALRQYF; CDR3nt: TGTGCCAGCAGACAGCGGGTAGCCCTTAGGCAGTATTTT
d_gene: TRBD1; abundance: .; j_gene: TRBJ2-7; v_gene: TRBV14; CDR3aa: CASSRQGSVEQYF; CDR3nt: TGTGCCAGCAGTCGACAGGGGTCGGTCGAGCAGTACTTC
d_gene: .; abundance: few; j_gene: TRBJ2-3; v_gene: TRBV4-2; CDR3aa: CASSQEGVGDTDTQYF; CDR3nt: TGTGCCAGCAGCCAAGAAGGAGTCGGAGACACAGATACGCAGTATTTT
d_gene: .; abundance: many; j_gene: TRBJ2-3; v_gene: TRBV12-5; CDR3aa: CASGLTADTQYF; CDR3nt: TGTGCTAGTGGTTTGACGGCAGATACGCAGTATTTT
d_gene: .; abundance: many; j_gene: TRBJ2-1; v_gene: TRBV7-9; CDR3aa: CASSLGGSGPNEQFF; CDR3nt: TGTGCCAGCAGCTTAGGGGGTAGCGGACCCAATGAGCAGTTCTTC
d_gene: TRBD1; abundance: many; j_gene: TRBJ1-5; v_gene: TRBV6-6; CDR3aa: CASSTQGRRPQHF; CDR3nt: TGTGCCAGCAGTACACAGGGGAGGCGGCCCCAGCATTTT
d_gene: .; abundance: few; j_gene: TRBJ1-5; v_gene: TRBV30; CDR3aa: CAWSTRHSNQPQHF; CDR3nt: TGTGCCTGGAGTACCCGTCATAGCAATCAGCCCCAGCATTTT
d_gene: TRBD1; abundance: .; j_gene: TRBJ1-4; v_gene: TRBV7-2; CDR3aa: CASSPGPGQGGEKLFF; CDR3nt: TGTGCCAGCAGCCCTGGACCGGGACAGGGAGGGGAAAAACTGTTTTTT
d_gene: .; abundance: .; j_gene: TRBJ2-1; v_gene: TRBV29-1; CDR3aa: CSVGSESSYNEQFF; CDR3nt: TGCAGCGTTGGCTCTGAGAGCTCCTACAATGAGCAGTTCTTC
d_gene: .; abundance: few; j_gene: TRBJ2-3; v_gene: TRBV29-1; CDR3aa: CSVLPGTDTQYF; CDR3nt: TGCAGCGTTCTGCCAGGCACAGATACGCAGTATTTT
d_gene: .; abundance: many; j_gene: TRBJ2-1; v_gene: TRBV10-3; CDR3aa: CAISEPKGEQFF; CDR3nt: TGTGCCATCAGTGAGCCGAAGGGGGAGCAGTTCTTC
d_gene: .; abundance: few; j_gene: TRBJ2-5; v_gene: TRBV11-2; CDR3aa: CASSLFWGQETQYF; CDR3nt: TGTGCCAGCAGCTTGTTTTGGGGCCAAGAGACCCAGTACTTC
d_gene: TRBD1; abundance: many; j_gene: TRBJ2-1; v_gene: TRBV10-3; CDR3aa: CAISEPGQAGVF; CDR3nt: TGTGCCATCAGTGAGCCCGGACAGGCAGGTGTCTTC
d_gene: .; abundance: few; j_gene: TRBJ2-7; v_gene: TRBV4-1; CDR3aa: CASSQEGGRFSYEQYF; CDR3nt: TGCGCCAGCAGCCAAGAGGGGGGCAGGTTCTCCTACGAGCAGTACTTC
d_gene: .; abundance: .; j_gene: TRBJ2-7; v_gene: TRBV18; CDR3aa: CASSLPTVSYEQYF; CDR3nt: TGTGCCAGCTCCCTCCCGACAGTCTCCTACGAGCAGTACTTC
d_gene: TRBD2; abundance: few; j_gene: TRBJ2-3; v_gene: TRBV12-5; CDR3aa: CASGFLALTSGSIDTQYF; CDR3nt: TGTGCTAGTGGTTTCCTCGCCCTTACTAGCGGGAGTATTGATACGCAGTATTTT
d_gene: TRBD1; abundance: few; j_gene: TRBJ1-6; v_gene: TRBV7-8; CDR3aa: CASSPPGQANSPLHF; CDR3nt: TGTGCCAGCAGCCCTCCGGGACAGGCCAATTCACCCCTCCACTTT
d_gene: TRBD2; abundance: few; j_gene: TRBJ2-3; v_gene: TRBV27; CDR3aa: CASSLWEGTTDTQYF; CDR3nt: TGTGCCAGCAGTTTATGGGAGGGAACCACAGATACGCAGTATTTT
d_gene: .; abundance: few; j_gene: TRBJ1-1; v_gene: TRBV2; CDR3aa: CASSGHSAGEAFF; CDR3nt: TGTGCCAGCTCGGGACATTCGGCGGGTGAAGCTTTCTTT
d_gene: .; abundance: many; j_gene: TRBJ1-2; v_gene: TRBV29-1; CDR3aa: CSSRSGPTSYGYTF; CDR3nt: TGCAGCTCAAGATCCGGGCCGACTTCCTATGGCTACACCTTC
d_gene: .; abundance: few; j_gene: TRBJ2-7; v_gene: TRBV20-1; CDR3aa: CSAPPGGPEQYF; CDR3nt: TGCAGTGCCCCCCCGGGTGGCCCCGAGCAGTACTTC
d_gene: .; abundance: many; j_gene: TRBJ1-5; v_gene: TRBV7-9; CDR3aa: CASSLSRGQPQHF; CDR3nt: TGTGCCAGCAGCTTATCGCGCGGTCAGCCCCAGCATTTT